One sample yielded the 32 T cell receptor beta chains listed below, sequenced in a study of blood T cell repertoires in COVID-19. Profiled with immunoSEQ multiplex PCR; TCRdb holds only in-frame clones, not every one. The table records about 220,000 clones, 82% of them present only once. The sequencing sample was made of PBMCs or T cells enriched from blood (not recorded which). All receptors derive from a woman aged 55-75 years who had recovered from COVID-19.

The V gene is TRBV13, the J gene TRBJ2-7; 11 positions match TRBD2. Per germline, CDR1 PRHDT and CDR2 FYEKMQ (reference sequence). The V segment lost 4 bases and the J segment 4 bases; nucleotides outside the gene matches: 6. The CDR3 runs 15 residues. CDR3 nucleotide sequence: TGTGCCAGCAGCTGGTTAGCGGGGGGGAAATACGAGCAGTACTTC. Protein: CASSWLAGGKYEQYF.

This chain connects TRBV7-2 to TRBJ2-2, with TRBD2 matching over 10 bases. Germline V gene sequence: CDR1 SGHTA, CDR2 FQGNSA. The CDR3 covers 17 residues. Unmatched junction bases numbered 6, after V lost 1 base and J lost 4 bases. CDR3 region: CASSLVSGGASTGELFF. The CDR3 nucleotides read TGTGCCAGCAGCTTAGTAAGCGGGGGGGCCAGCACCGGGGAGCTGTTTTTT.

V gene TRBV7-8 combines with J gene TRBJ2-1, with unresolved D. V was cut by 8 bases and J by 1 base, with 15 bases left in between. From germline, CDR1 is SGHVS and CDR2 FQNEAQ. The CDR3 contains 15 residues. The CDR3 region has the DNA TGTGCCAGCGGTTTGAGCGCGAGATCCTACAATGAGCAGTTCTTC. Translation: CASGLSARSYNEQFF.

CDR3 residues: CASSLLIRGEKLFF. DNA of the CDR3: TGTGCCAGCAGCTTACTTATAAGGGGAGAAAAACTGTTTTTT. V usage is TRBV7-2 and J usage is TRBJ1-4, with D perhaps matching TRBD1 (5 bases). The CDR3 contains 14 residues. Germline V gives CDR1 SGHTA, CDR2 FQGNSA. V shed 2 bases and J shed 8 bases, with 12 bases lying between them.

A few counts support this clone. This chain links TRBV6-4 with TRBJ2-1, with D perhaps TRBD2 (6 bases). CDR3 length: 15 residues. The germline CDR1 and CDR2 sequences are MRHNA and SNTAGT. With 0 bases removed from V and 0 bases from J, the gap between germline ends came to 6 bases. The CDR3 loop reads CASSDSAGSYNEQFF. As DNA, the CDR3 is TGTGCCAGCAGTGACTCAGCGGGCTCCTACAATGAGCAGTTCTTC.

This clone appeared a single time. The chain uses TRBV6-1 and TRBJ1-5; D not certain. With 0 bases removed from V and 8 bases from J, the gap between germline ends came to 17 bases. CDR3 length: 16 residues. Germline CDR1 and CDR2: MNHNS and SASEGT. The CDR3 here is CASSEASTPHLEPQHF. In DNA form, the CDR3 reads TGTGCCAGCAGTGAAGCGTCGACACCCCACTTGGAGCCCCAGCATTTT.

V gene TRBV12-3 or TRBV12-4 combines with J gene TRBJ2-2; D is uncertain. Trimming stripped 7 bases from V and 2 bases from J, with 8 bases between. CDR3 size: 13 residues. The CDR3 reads CASMGANTGELFF. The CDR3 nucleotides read TGTGCCAGCATGGGCGCTAACACCGGGGAGCTGTTTTTT.

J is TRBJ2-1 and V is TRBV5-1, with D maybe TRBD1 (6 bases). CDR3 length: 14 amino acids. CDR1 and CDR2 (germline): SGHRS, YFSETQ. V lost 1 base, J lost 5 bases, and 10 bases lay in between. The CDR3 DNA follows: TGCGCCAGCAGCTTGTCCGGACAGAACAATGAGCAGTTCTTC. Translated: CASSLSGQNNEQFF.

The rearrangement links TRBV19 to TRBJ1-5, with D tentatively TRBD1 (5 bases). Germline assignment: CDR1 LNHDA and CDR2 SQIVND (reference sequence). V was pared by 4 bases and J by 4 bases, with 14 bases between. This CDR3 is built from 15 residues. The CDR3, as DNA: TGTGCCAGTAGTAAGCAGGACACCCAGAATCAGCCCCAGCATTTT. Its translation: CASSKQDTQNQPQHF.

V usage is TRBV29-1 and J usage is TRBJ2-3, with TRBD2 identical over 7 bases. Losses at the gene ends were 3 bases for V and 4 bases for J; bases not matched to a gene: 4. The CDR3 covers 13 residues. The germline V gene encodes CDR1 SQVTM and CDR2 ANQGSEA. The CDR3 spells CSVEWGGADTQYF. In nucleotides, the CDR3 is TGCAGCGTTGAGTGGGGGGGTGCAGATACGCAGTATTTT.

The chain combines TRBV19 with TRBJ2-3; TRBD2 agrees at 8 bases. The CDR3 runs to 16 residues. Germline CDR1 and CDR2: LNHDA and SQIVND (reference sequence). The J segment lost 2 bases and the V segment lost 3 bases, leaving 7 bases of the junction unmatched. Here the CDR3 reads CASSIGGGGLTDTQYF. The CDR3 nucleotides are TGTGCCAGTAGTATCGGGGGCGGGGGGCTCACAGATACGCAGTATTTT.

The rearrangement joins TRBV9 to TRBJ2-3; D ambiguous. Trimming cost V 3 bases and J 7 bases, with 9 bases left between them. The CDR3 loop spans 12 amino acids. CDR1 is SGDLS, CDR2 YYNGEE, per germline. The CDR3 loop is CASSAEPNTQYF. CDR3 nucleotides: TGTGCCAGCAGCGCCGAACCTAATACGCAGTATTTT.

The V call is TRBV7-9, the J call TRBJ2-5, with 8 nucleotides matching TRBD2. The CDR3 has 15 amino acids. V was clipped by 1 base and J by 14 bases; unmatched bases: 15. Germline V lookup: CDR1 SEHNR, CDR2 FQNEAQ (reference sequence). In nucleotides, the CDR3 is TGTGCCAGCAGCTTAGGGGTGCAGCGGGGGTCTCTTTCTTACTTC. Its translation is CASSLGVQRGSLSYF.

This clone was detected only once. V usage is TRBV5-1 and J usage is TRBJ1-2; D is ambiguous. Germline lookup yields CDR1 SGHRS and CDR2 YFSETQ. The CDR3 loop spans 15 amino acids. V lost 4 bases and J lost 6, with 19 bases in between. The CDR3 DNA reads TGCGCCAGCAGCCAGGTTCTTTCGGGGTCGAATGGCTACACCTTC. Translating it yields CASSQVLSGSNGYTF.

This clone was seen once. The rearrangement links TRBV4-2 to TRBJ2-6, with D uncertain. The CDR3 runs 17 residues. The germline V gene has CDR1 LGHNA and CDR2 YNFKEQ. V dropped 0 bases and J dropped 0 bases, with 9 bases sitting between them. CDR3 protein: CASSQESMYSGANVLTF. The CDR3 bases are TGTGCCAGCAGCCAAGAGAGTATGTACTCTGGGGCCAACGTCCTGACTTTC.

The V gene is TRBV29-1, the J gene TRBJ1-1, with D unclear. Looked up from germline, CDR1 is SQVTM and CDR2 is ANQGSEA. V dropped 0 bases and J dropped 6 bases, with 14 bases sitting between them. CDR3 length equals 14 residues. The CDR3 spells CSVEESPELSEAFF. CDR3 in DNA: TGCAGCGTTGAAGAGTCCCCCGAACTCTCTGAAGCTTTCTTT.

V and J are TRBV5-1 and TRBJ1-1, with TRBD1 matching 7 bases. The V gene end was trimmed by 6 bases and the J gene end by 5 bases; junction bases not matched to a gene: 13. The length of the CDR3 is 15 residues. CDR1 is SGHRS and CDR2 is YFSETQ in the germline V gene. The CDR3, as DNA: TGCGCCAGCACAGAAACAGGGGCAGCAGCTACTGAAGCTTTCTTT. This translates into CASTETGAAATEAFF. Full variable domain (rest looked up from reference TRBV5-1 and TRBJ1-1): KAGVTQTPRYLIKTRGQQVTLSCSPISGHRSVSWYQQTPGQGLQFLFEYFSETQRNKGNFPGRFSGRQFSNSRSEMNVSTLELGDSALYLCASTETGAAATEAFFGQGTRLTVV.

CDR3 loop: CASSVLAGAVGELFF. For the CDR3, the DNA is TGTGCCAGCAGTGTACTAGCGGGAGCTGTCGGGGAGCTGTTTTTT. This chain connects TRBV2 to TRBJ2-2; 11 bases align to TRBD2. From germline, CDR1 is SNHLY and CDR2 FYNNEI. This CDR3 is built from 15 residues. Trimming removed 4 bases from V and 7 bases from J; junction bases left unmatched: 5.

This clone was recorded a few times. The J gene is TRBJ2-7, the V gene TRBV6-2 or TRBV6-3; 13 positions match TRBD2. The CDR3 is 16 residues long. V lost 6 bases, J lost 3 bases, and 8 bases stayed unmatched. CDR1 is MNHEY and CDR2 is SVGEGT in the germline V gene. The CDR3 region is CASSLQRLAGGYEQYF. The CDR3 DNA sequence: TGTGCCAGCAGCTTACAGCGACTAGCGGGGGGCTACGAGCAGTACTTC.

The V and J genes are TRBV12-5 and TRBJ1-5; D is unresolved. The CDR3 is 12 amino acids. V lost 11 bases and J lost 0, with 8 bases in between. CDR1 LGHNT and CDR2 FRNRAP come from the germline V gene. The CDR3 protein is CASGFSNQPQHF. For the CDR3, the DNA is TGTGCTTCCGGGTTTAGCAATCAGCCCCAGCATTTT. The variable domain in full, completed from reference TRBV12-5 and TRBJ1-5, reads DARVTQTPRHKVTEMGQEVTMRCQPILGHNTVFWYRQTMMQGLELLAYFRNRAPLDDSGMPKDRFSAEMPDATLATLKIQPSEPRDSAVYFCASGFSNQPQHFGDGTRLSIL.

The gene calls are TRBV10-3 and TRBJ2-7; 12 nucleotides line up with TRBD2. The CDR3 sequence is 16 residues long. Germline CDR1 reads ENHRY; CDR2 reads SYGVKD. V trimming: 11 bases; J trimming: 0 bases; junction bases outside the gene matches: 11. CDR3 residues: CAVYSSGGASSYEQYF. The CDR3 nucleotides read TGTGCCGTCTATTCTAGCGGGGGGGCATCCTCCTACGAGCAGTACTTC.

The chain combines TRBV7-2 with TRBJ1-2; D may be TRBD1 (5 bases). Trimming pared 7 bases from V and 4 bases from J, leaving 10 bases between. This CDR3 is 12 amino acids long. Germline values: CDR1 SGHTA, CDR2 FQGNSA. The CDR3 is CASTSGAYGYTF. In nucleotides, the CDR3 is TGTGCCAGCACCTCTGGGGCCTATGGCTACACCTTC.

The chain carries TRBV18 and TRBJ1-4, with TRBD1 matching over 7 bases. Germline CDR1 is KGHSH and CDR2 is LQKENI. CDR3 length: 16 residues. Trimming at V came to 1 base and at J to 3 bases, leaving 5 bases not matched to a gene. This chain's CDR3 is CASSPLTGTANEKLFF. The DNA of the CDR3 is TGTGCCAGCTCACCACTAACAGGGACAGCTAATGAAAAACTGTTTTTT.

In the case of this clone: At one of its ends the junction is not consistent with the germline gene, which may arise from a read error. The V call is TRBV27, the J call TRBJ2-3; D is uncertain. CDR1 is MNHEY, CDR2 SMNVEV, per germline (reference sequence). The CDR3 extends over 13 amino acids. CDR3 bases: TGTGCCAGCAGTGTATCTCGGTGGGATACGCAGTATTTT. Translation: CASSVSRWDTQYF.

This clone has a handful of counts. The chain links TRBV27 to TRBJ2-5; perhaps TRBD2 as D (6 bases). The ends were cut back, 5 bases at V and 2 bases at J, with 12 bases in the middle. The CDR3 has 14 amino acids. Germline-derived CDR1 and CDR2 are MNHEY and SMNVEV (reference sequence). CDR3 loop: CASSPGDSQETQYF. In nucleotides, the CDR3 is TGTGCCAGCAGTCCGGGGGACTCTCAAGAGACCCAGTACTTC.

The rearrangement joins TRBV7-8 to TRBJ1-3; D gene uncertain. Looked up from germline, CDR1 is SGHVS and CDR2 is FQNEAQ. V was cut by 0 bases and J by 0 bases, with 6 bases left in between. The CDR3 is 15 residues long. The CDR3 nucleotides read TGTGCCAGCAGCTTAGCGCAGTTCTCTGGAAACACCATATATTTT. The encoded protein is CASSLAQFSGNTIYF.

This CDR3 reads CASSQEGARGVTQYF. The CDR3 DNA is TGCGCCAGCAGCCAAGAGGGGGCTAGAGGGGTGACCCAGTACTTC. This chain links TRBV4-3 with TRBJ2-5, with D possibly TRBD1 on 6 matching bases. The CDR3 spans 15 residues. V was cut by 0 bases and J by 7 bases, with 15 bases left in between. The germline V gene has CDR1 LGHNA and CDR2 YSLEER.

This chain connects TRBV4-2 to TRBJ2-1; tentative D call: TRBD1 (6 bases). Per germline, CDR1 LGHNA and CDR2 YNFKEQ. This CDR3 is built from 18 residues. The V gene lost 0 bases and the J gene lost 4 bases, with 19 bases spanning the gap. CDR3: CASSQEVAWTDNYNEQFF. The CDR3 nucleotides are TGTGCCAGCAGCCAAGAAGTTGCTTGGACAGATAATTACAATGAGCAGTTCTTC.

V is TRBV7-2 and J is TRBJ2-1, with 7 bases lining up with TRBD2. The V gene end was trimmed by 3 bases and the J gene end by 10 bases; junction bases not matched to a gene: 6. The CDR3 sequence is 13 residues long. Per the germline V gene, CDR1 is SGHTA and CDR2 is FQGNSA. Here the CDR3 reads CASSFGREREQFF. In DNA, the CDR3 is TGTGCCAGCAGCTTTGGGCGGGAGCGCGAGCAGTTCTTC.

CDR3 amino acids: CASSEMSSSYNSPLHF. The DNA of the CDR3 is TGTGCCAGCAGTGAAATGTCGAGCTCCTATAATTCACCCCTCCACTTT. The chain links TRBV2 to TRBJ1-6; D is unresolved. Per the germline V gene, CDR1 is SNHLY and CDR2 is FYNNEI. This CDR3 comprises 16 residues. Trimming cost V 2 bases and J 0 bases, with 8 bases left between them.

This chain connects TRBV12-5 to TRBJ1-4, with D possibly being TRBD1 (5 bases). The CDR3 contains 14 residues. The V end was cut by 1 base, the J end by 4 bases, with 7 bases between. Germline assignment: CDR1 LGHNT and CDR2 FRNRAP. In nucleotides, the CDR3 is TGTGCTAGTGGTTTGGGACAGAATAATGAAAAACTGTTTTTT. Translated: CASGLGQNNEKLFF.

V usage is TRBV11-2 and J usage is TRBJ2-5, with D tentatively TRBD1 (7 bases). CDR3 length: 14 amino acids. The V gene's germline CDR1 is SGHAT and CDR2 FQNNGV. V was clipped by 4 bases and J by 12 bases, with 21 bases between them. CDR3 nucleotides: TGTGCCAGCAGCTGGGGGGACAGAGCCCCATTCAAGTACTTC. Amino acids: CASSWGDRAPFKYF.